Reported below is one T cell receptor beta chain. Its antigen is unknown. The donors belonged to the roughly 110-subject validation cohort, separate from the approximately 700-subject first cohort. Profiling relied on immunoSEQ multiplex PCR, and the TCRdb table lists in-frame clones only, not all of them. The sample consists of 200,000 to 250,000 clones, approximately 80% of them appearing once. This sample was taken from a study of cytomegalovirus exposure and HLA in healthy donors. Study outcomes and limitations: Most TCR sequences showed up rarely, but some public TCRs showed up in many donors. A list of roughly 180 TCR beta chains associated with cytomegalovirus was given. First-cohort TCR clusters were later found to tend to co-occur in the 90 to 150 validation repertoires.

The ends were cut back, 6 bases at V and 5 bases at J, with 13 bases in the middle. There are 13 residues in the CDR3. Germline V CDR1 and CDR2: SNHLY, FYNNEI. Sequencing was done on a sample of PBMCs. The V gene is TRBV2, the J gene TRBJ2-5; TRBD2 is a possible D gene (6 bases). The receptor was isolated from a woman aged 30 to 39 in good health and CMV-seropositive. The CDR3 nucleotides read TGTGCCAGCAGCCCGACTAGAGGGGAGACCCAGTACTTC. Protein: CASSPTRGETQYF.